This section outlines one TCR beta chain sequence together with its context. Its specificity is not known. The identical CDR3 is also encoded by other nucleotide sequences in the sample. The data are from a study of lymphopenia after photon versus proton radiotherapy. Broader study findings: After the lymphocyte nadir, photon-treated repertoires showed oligoclonal expansion, especially of CD8+ Temra cells. Larger post-nadir TCR diversity loss correlated inversely with survival in deceased patients. Photon-treated patients lost naive T cells and TCR diversity; proton-treated stayed stable.

Measured with immunoSEQ multiplex PCR; TCRdb has only the in-frame clones, and not every one. Of approximately 4,900 clones listed, 88% are singletons. This CDR3 contains 15 residues. The germline CDR1 and CDR2 sequences are SGHDN and FVKESK. The J segment lost 2 bases and the V segment lost 4 bases, leaving 7 bases of the junction unmatched. The sequenced sample was peripheral blood, obtained from a patient treated with photon-based radiotherapy. This clonotype was sampled from a man older than 75 with cholangiocarcinoma. The chain joins TRBV14 to TRBJ1-2; 7 bases line up with TRBD1. Written as DNA, the CDR3 is TGTGCCAGCAGCCTCCGACAGGGTTGGAACTATGGCTACACCTTC. This translates into CASSLRQGWNYGYTF.